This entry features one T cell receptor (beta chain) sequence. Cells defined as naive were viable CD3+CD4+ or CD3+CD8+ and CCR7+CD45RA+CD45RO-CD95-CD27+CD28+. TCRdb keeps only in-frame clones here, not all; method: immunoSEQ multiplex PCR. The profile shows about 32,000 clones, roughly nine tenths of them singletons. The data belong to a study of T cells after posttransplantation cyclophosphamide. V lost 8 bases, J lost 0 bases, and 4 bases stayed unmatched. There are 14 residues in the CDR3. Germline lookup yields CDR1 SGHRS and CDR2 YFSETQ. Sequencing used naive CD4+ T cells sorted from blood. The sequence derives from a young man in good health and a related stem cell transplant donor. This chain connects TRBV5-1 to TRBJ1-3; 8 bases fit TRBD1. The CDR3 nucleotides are TGCGCCAGTCGACAGGGGATCTCTGGAAACACCATATATTTT. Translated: CASRQGISGNTIYF.